The rows below give T cell receptor beta chains drawn from one sample of a study of somatic mutations in cytotoxic T cells in rheumatoid arthritis. The assay was immunoSEQ multiplex PCR, and TCRdb's table has in-frame clones only and misses some. The sample lists tens of thousands of clones, roughly 80% occurring once. The source material was CD8+ T cells sorted from blood. Every receptor here comes from a man aged 40-55 years in good health. The CDR3 runs from the conserved cysteine through the conserved F or W. Each record gives: J gene, V gene, CDR3 protein.

TRBJ2-7 TRBV2 CASSPGQGAYEQYF
TRBJ2-7 TRBV9 CASSEGGDSSYEQYF
TRBJ2-1 TRBV27 CASSSKAGVRGNEQFF
TRBJ2-7 TRBV19 CASSLAGTVSYEQYF
TRBJ2-7 TRBV27 CASSLSPQGSFYEQYF
TRBJ1-1 TRBV29-1 CSVEVGLNTEAFF
TRBJ1-4 TRBV9 CASSVGQGNEKLFF
TRBJ1-2 TRBV9 CASSVEDRGDYGYTF
TRBJ2-7 TRBV5-1 CASSLPDRYEQYF
TRBJ2-7 TRBV28 CASSDRNSYEQYF
TRBJ2-5 TRBV27 CASRVAGGETQYF
TRBJ2-7 TRBV14 CASSQESGRDEQYF
TRBJ2-7 TRBV19 CASAAADRGPYEQYF
TRBJ2-1 TRBV5-1 CASSPLAGGPNEQFF
TRBJ1-5 TRBV28 CASSFLWDKPQHF